This T cell receptor beta chain was sequenced in a study of cytomegalovirus exposure and HLA in healthy donors (dated by TCRdb to 2016 to 2017). Turning to the overall study: An earlier analysis of some 550 of the donors reported 250 to 350 Gb of sequence data and 117 million unique TCR beta sequences from 150 million to 200 million T cells. An early release that covered about 600 HLA-typed donors contained 300 to 350 gigabases of sequencing data and 75 million to 100 million unique TCR sequences. Among the approximately 400 genotyped donors, approximately 76% belonged to the genetic ancestry cluster associated with self-reported Caucasian donors. The study was designed to test whether signatures of past pathogen exposure could be identified by cataloging public T cell receptors. The T cell repertoires of under 750 subjects were profiled by immunosequencing and related to cytomegalovirus serostatus. In addition to the first cohort of about 650 subjects, a separate validation cohort of approximately 110 different subjects was used. To predict cytomegalovirus infection status, the study brought together high-throughput TCR immunosequencing, statistical association of individual TCRs with disease status, and machine learning. A later analysis re-examined previously published TCR beta repertoires from roughly 720 donors and added high-resolution HLA genotyping to investigate patterns of TCR occurrence. Rather than drawing on any new phenotypic data, the later analysis identified candidate immune exposures from TCR beta sequences and the way those sequences occurred across donors. An earlier analysis of 587 of the donors used high-throughput TCR beta sequencing to judge whether each TCR beta V gene segment behaved as functional or pseudogenic. Donor age, sex, ethnicity and CMV serostatus were collected together with the repertoire data. A later genetic analysis took genome-wide SNP genotypes for about 65% of the 666 donors and used that subset as a discovery cohort. All discovery cohort repertoires had been generated using a single sequencing platform. HLA typing included class I and class II loci at four-digit resolution. The number of donors typed differed by locus, with 629-630 for A, B, C, DRB1 and DQB1, more than 500 for DQA1, 600 to 610 for DPA1, and over 400 for DPB1. Roughly five DR-DQ haplotypes were handled as single units for association and clustering, since linkage in the cohort was strong. Among some 400 genotyped donors of the cohort, an average of around 240,000 unique TCR beta nucleotide sequences were sequenced per donor, roughly 18% of them non-productive.

The receptor library was made with the immunoSEQ multiplex PCR assay. For the multiplex PCR, a mixture combining 60 forward primers for TCR Vbeta segments and 13 reverse primers for TCR Jbeta segments was used. The CDR3 region of rearranged TCR beta genes was amplified from genomic DNA by a multiplex PCR assay. On the Illumina HiSeq System, the amplified TCR beta libraries were sequenced as 87-base-pair reads. Processing in the source paper ran as follows. Across the 670 or so repertoires, a later analysis counted 78 million or so unique TCR beta chains, roughly 11 million of which were shared by at least two donors. A nearest-neighbor algorithm error-corrected the raw reads and collapsed the reads into unique sequences, merging closely related sequences to remove PCR and sequencing errors. CDR3 sequences were aligned to IMGT reference sequences to assign V, D and J gene segments. For a sequence to be retained, a match of at least six nucleotides was required to both a V gene segment and a J gene segment. A rearrangement was called productive if the CDR3 had no stop codons and remained in frame with V and J, and every other rearrangement was called non-productive. CDR3 was defined by IMGT convention, running from the second conserved V-encoded cysteine to the conserved J-encoded phenylalanine. The earlier analysis of about 610 of the donors excluded any sequence lacking an unambiguous match to a single V gene segment. In an earlier analysis of several hundred of the donors, V segments were called functional above 56.7% productive rearrangements and were called segregating when the between-donor standard deviation exceeded 5%. A statistical classification framework was built for diagnosing cytomegalovirus status from the catalog of TCR beta chain sequences. In a later analysis, TCR nucleotide sequences were compared against IMGT/GENE-DB human TR gene sequences so that V and J genes could be assigned. A later analysis assigned CDR3 sequences and most-parsimonious VDJ recombination scenarios with the TCRdist pipeline. In a later analysis, each TCR beta chain was defined by its CDR3 amino acid sequence together with its V-gene family, and reads lacking a unique V-gene family were excluded. A later analysis removed 592 highly shared, low-generation-probability nucleotide sequences to deal with suspected cross-contamination and a sequencing artifact. A later analysis calculated a clonal expansion index for each public chain from normalized within-repertoire ranks of inferred template counts. In a later analysis, generation probabilities were computed using a VDJ recombination model fitted to out-of-frame rearrangements, and the results were checked against IGoR. Hypergeometric tests were used in a later analysis to score TCR-TCR, TCR-HLA and TCR-CMV co-occurrence, with a repertoire-size bias correction applied to the TCR pairs. In a later analysis, false discovery rates were estimated by permuting HLA or CMV assignments 20 times. In a later analysis, co-occurring TCRs were grouped using DBSCAN, and TCRdist sequence similarity was added for clustering within HLA-allele-positive subsets. Repertoires with fewer than 30,000 or more than 120,000 public chains were left out of co-occurrence clustering, as were five repertoires with anomalous nucleotide sharing. Drawn from immuneACCESS, this table holds only the in-frame rearrangements with V and J called that TCRdb kept. Clones are partly lost; checked studies trace under half to an unresolved V gene and leave the rest unexplained. V and J calls and clone size come straight from that table; D and trimming were deduced from the DNA. The sample table lists 250,000 or so clones, around 81% of them with a count of one. Less than 9% of the sample is taken by the ten largest.

As regards this clone: Its antigen specificity is not known. Base qualities are missing; no much larger clone stands one base away.

Spanning cysteine to phenylalanine, the CDR3 consists of 15 amino acids. Only the CDR3 DNA stays, 45 bases, in frame from base 1. CDR1 KGHSH and CDR2 LQKENI are derived from the germline V gene. Between the V and J ends, shortened by 4 bases and 0 bases respectively, the junction contains 13 bases. On the study overall, not on this receptor specifically: A later analysis found that most CMV-associated TCR beta chains appeared HLA-restricted, with HLA associations seemingly driven largely by CMV exposure. Immune exposure information for the cohort was limited to CMV serostatus. Three of the identified cytomegalovirus-associated TCR beta chains were confirmed in vitro to be specific for cytomegalovirus antigens. The authors suggested that the approach could potentially be extended to other disease states and immunological phenotypes. Most TCR sequences were observed very rarely across donors, whereas some public TCRs were present in many individuals. In this cohort, only TCR beta chains were sequenced, and detectable features were limited by the absence of alpha or paired-chain data. Broadly in line with IMGT annotations, most TCR beta V segments showed up in productive rearrangements about 90% or about 30% of the time in an earlier analysis of approximately 600 of the donors. Because HLA typing was missing for some donors at each locus, association tests included only the typed subset. Compared with the approximately 670-donor mean, donors in an Asian-associated ancestry cluster had fewer N-insertions in productive TCRs, according to a later genetic analysis. The study listed approximately 150 TCR beta chains as associated with cytomegalovirus. Sequencing depth was assumed to be roughly uniform across donors in the presence/absence analyses, though that assumption may not hold. According to a later analysis, TCR association rates differed among HLA loci, with DRB1 alleles showing the most associated TCRs and HLA-C alleles showing the fewest. Cytomegalovirus status was reported to be diagnosed by the classifier with high specificity and sensitivity in both the original and validation cohorts. A further reported finding was that TCR beta sequences accurately predicted the HLA-A and HLA-B alleles for most subjects in the first cohort. Correlated functional status among segregating V segments might reflect linkage disequilibrium, but an unknown experimental factor could not be ruled out. V-gene and J-gene trimming of TCR beta chains was associated with a missense DCLRE1C variant in a later genetic analysis, and the association was replicated in an independent cohort. The sequencing pipeline was judged likely to have produced a cluster of highly shared sequence variants as a technical artifact. Some IMGT-functional V segments, including TRBV6-2 and TRBV6-3, could not be distinguished by the 87-base-pair reads and were therefore excluded. Because counts were too low, around 17 rarely observed V segments, including chromosome 9 orphons, were left out of the earlier analysis of some 600 of the donors. According to a later analysis, parvovirus B19, influenza, CMV and Epstein-Barr virus appeared linked to several top co-occurrence clusters. When HLA alleles, especially DR and DQ, strongly co-occurred, TCR associations were difficult to assign to individual alleles. Compared with equally common non-associated chains, HLA-associated TCR beta chains in a later analysis were more clonally expanded and had lower generation probabilities. Specific HLA alleles were associated with 15,000 to 20,000 TCR beta sequences at a false discovery rate of 0.05 in a later analysis.

The cohort comprised hundreds of healthy bone marrow donors. At the time of sampling, every cohort member was nominally healthy, though immune exposures that went unrecorded were likely present. The donor was CMV seropositive and belonged to the group of over 250 seropositive cohort members. Every donor gave a peripheral blood sample, and the peripheral blood mononuclear cells from that sample were used for TCR beta sequencing. Genomic DNA extraction from the blood cell samples was performed with the Qiagen DNeasy Blood Extraction Kit. This receptor was taken from a woman aged 55-69 years in good health and CMV-seropositive. Sequenced sample: PBMCs. The chain is encoded by TRBV18 joined to TRBJ2-7, and TRBD2 may be the D gene, going by 6 matching bases. The CDR3 protein sequence reads: CASSQAGTSSYEQYF. The sequence in DNA is TGTGCCAGCTCACAGGCGGGAACGAGCTCCTACGAGCAGTACTTC.